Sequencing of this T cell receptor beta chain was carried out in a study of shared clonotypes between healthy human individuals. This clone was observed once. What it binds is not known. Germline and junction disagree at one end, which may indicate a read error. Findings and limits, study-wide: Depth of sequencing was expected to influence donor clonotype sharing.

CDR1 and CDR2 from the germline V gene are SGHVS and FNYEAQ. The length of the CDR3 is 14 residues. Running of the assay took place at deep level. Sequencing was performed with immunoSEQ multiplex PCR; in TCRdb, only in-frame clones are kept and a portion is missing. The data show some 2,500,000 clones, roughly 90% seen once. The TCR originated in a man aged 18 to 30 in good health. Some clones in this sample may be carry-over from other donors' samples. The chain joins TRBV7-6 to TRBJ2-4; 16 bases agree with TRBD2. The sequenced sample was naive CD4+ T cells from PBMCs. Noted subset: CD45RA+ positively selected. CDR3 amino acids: CASSPSPGTSGRAF. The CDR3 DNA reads TGTGCCAGCAGCCCAAGTCCCGGGACTAGCGGGAGGGCGTTC.